A single T cell receptor (beta chain) is shown here with its context. Several immunoSEQ plates held equal portions of the genomic DNA taken from each subset. Some clones are missing from TCRdb's copy, which holds only in-frame ones; the method was immunoSEQ multiplex PCR. Among hundreds of thousands of clones, around 77% were seen once, and the ten largest hold 12%. The entry originates in a study of shared clonotypes between healthy human individuals. Material for sequencing was PBMCs. The sequence came from a middle-aged woman in good health. Some clones in this sample may be carry-over from other donors' samples.

The CDR3 sequence: CASSTSGAADTQYF. In DNA form, the CDR3 reads TGTGCCAGTAGCACCTCGGGGGCGGCGGATACGCAGTATTTT. The chain couples TRBV19 to TRBJ2-3; D tentatively fits TRBD1 or TRBD2 (6 bases each). Germline V lookup: CDR1 LNHDA, CDR2 SQIVND (reference sequence). V gave up 6 bases and J gave up 6 bases, with 16 bases separating them. The CDR3 loop spans 14 amino acids.